This T cell receptor beta chain stems from a study of blood T cells in healthy people across ages. General study points: Roughly linear age-related decline in beta diversity appeared, significant by age approximately 43. Long-lived donors carried more naive CD4+ cells and greater diversity than aged donors. Leaving the PBMCs unsorted stopped any conclusive comparison of naive versus antigen-experienced cells.

Comments on this clonotype: Its antigen is unknown.

The authors ran a second PCR of 7 to 11 cycles using a sample-barcoded 5' primer and a J-beta primer mix. TCRdb analysed the 5' RACE reads with MiXCR anew, one entry per CDR3 protein. Found here are over 1,500,000 distinct CDR3 sequences, about two fifths of them singletons; the top ten hold roughly 23%. Looked up from germline, CDR1 is MNHNS and CDR2 is SASEGT. V shed 7 bases and J 3 bases; nucleotides not matched to a gene: 16. There are 17 residues in the CDR3. The sample was blood. This chain joins TRBV6-1 and TRBJ2-5; 8 bases are a match to TRBD2. This sequence was found in a human donor in good health. DNA of the CDR3: TGTGCCAGCATGTCTATGCGGGTGAGGCGGGGGGAAGAGACCCAGTACTTC. This sequence encodes CASMSMRVRRGEETQYF.